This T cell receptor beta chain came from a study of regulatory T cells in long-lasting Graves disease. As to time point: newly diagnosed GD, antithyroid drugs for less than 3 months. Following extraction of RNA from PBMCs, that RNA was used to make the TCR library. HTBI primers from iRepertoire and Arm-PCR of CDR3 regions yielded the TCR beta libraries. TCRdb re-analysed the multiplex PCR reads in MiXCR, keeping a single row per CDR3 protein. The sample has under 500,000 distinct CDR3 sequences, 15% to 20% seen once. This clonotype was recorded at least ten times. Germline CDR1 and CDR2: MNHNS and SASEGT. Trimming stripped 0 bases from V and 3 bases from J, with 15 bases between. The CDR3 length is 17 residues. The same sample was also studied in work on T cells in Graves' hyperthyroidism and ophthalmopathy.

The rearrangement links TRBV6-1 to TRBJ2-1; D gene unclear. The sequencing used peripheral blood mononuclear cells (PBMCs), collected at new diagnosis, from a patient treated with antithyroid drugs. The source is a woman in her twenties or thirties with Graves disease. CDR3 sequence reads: CASSEALDPRDYNEQFF. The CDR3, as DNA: TGTGCCAGCAGTGAAGCGCTGGACCCCAGAGACTACAATGAGCAGTTCTTC.